This TCR beta chain appears in the sequencing data of a study of a mutant IDH1 vaccine in newly diagnosed glioma. To note about this clone: The antigen remains undetermined.

CDR3 length: 14 amino acids. CDR1 and CDR2 (germline): SGHRS, YFSETQ. V was trimmed by 4 bases and J by 7 bases, leaving 15 bases between them. Assay used: immunoSEQ multiplex PCR; TCRdb lists only in-frame clones, some missing. The sample has about 40,000 clones, 65% to 85% seen once; the top ten hold about 2.2%. Findings of the study overall: Immune responses arising from the vaccine appeared in about 94% of patients.

Time point described: week 11, during vaccination. With topical imiquimod, each dose of the vaccine consisted of 300 ug of mutant IDH1 20-mer peptide. J is TRBJ1-5 and V is TRBV5-1, with D tentatively TRBD1 (6 bases). The sample was PBMCs, taken from a glioma patient whose treatment included an IDH1 peptide vaccine. This clonotype originated in a man aged 40-50 years with glioma. The CDR3 DNA reads as TGCGCCAGCAGCCAACAGGGTCTAGGGCAGCCCCAGCATTTT. Protein product: CASSQQGLGQPQHF. The complete variable domain, with remaining parts taken from reference TRBV5-1 and TRBJ1-5, reads KAGVTQTPRYLIKTRGQQVTLSCSPISGHRSVSWYQQTPGQGLQFLFEYFSETQRNKGNFPGRFSGRQFSNSRSEMNVSTLELGDSALYLCASSQQGLGQPQHFGDGTRLSIL.